This T cell receptor (beta chain) was found in a study of T cells in Graves' hyperthyroidism and ophthalmopathy. The germline V and J ends were trimmed by 1 base and 4 bases, with 11 bases remaining between them. Germline CDR1 SGDLS, CDR2 YYNGEE. The CDR3 covers 14 residues. RNA transcripts gave rise to amplified TCR beta CDR3 regions. An initial round of RT-PCR targeting the TCR CDR3 relied on the HTBI primer set. TCRdb analysed the multiplex PCR reads with MiXCR anew, one entry per CDR3 protein. The profile shows a few hundred thousand distinct CDR3 sequences, under 15% of them singletons. The TCR comes from a woman in her twenties or thirties with Graves' hyperthyroidism. This sequence joins TRBV9 and TRBJ2-5; D not resolved. Source material: blood. DNA of the CDR3: TGTGCCAGCAGCGTATCGGGTCTGGGAGAGACCCAGTACTTC. Translated: CASSVSGLGETQYF.